These 22 T cell receptor beta chains came from one sample sequenced in a study of T cell changes during pregnancy in multiple sclerosis. Profiled with immunoSEQ multiplex PCR; TCRdb holds only in-frame clones, not every one. The sample contains around 70,000 clones, about 90% of which appear only once. The material sequenced was peripheral blood, taken after pregnancy. All receptors derive from a female donor with multiple sclerosis, enrolled in a pregnancy study.

This clone has a handful of counts. This rearrangement joins TRBV2 to TRBJ1-1; D unresolved. Germline V gives CDR1 SNHLY, CDR2 FYNNEI. The CDR3 loop spans 11 amino acids. In DNA form, the CDR3 reads TGTGCTTTCGGGGAGAACACTGAAGCTTTCTTT. This encodes CAFGENTEAFF.

The chain is built from TRBV6-5 and TRBJ1-1; D is unclear. V lost 6 bases and J lost 6, with 20 bases in between. Germline V gene data show CDR1 as MNHEY and CDR2 as SVGAGI. CDR3 length equals 15 residues. CDR3 protein: CASRPPIGIFAEAFF. The CDR3 DNA is TGTGCCAGCAGACCTCCTATCGGGATATTCGCTGAAGCTTTCTTT.

This CDR3 is CASSYGTGHNTIYF. CDR3 nucleotide sequence: TGTGCCAGCAGTTACGGGACAGGGCATAACACCATATATTTT. The rearrangement joins TRBV6-5 to TRBJ1-3, with 9 bases aligning to TRBD1. This CDR3 has 14 residues. From germline, CDR1 is MNHEY and CDR2 SVGAGI. V shed 2 bases and J 7 bases; nucleotides not matched to a gene: 3.

The chain is built from TRBV7-9 and TRBJ2-3; 7 bases fit TRBD2. The germline gives CDR1 SEHNR, CDR2 FQNEAQ (reference sequence). The trim removed 1 base at V and 7 bases at J, leaving 5 bases unmatched. The CDR3 is 14 residues long. The CDR3 sequence is CASSLGDGRNTQYF. The CDR3 DNA is TGTGCCAGCAGCTTAGGGGACGGGAGGAATACGCAGTATTTT.

The CDR3 DNA reads as TGTGCCTGGAGTCTTGTAACAGGGCTTTCTGGAAACACCATATATTTT. This sequence encodes CAWSLVTGLSGNTIYF. The chain joins TRBV30 to TRBJ1-3; maybe TRBD1 (6 bases). Germline lookup yields CDR1 GTSNPN and CDR2 SVGIG (reference sequence). V was shortened by 2 bases and J by 1 base, with 15 bases between the two germline ends. The CDR3 spans 16 residues.

CDR3 sequence reads: CASSQRRGQGVSGYEQYF. The CDR3 region has the DNA TGCGCCAGCAGTCAAAGGAGGGGACAGGGGGTAAGTGGGTACGAGCAGTACTTC. The chain employs TRBV23-1 and TRBJ2-7; 11 bases fit TRBD1. TRBV23-1 is classed as an ORF, of uncertain function. V gave up 2 bases and J gave up 4 bases; unmatched junction bases: 13. This CDR3 has 18 residues.

The rearrangement links TRBV6-6 to TRBJ2-5; 8 bases agree with TRBD2. Germline V CDR1 and CDR2: MNHNY, SVGAGI (reference sequence). J gave up 4 bases and V 4 bases, and 2 bases lay outside the gene matches. The CDR3 contains 13 residues. In nucleotides, the CDR3 is TGTGCCAGCAGTTCGGGAGGGTTAGAGACCCAGTACTTC. Its protein product is CASSSGGLETQYF.

Here the CDR3 reads CASSRSRGEETQYF. DNA for the CDR3: TGTGCCAGCTCCCGGTCTCGGGGAGAAGAGACCCAGTACTTC. V usage is TRBV18 and J usage is TRBJ2-5; D perhaps matches TRBD2 (5 bases). The germline V and J ends were trimmed by 6 bases and 3 bases, with 14 bases remaining between them. The CDR3 loop spans 14 amino acids. CDR1 and CDR2 from the germline V gene are KGHSH and LQKENI.

The chain links TRBV9 to TRBJ2-3, with 10 nucleotides matching TRBD1. CDR1 and CDR2 (germline): SGDLS, YYNGEE. After removal of 4 bases from V and 4 bases from J, the junction contained 9 bases not matched to a gene. The CDR3 is 16 residues long. DNA of the CDR3: TGTGCCAGCAGCCCGACAGGGGGCGCGGTCGCAGATACGCAGTATTTT. The encoded protein is CASSPTGGAVADTQYF.

The V and J genes are TRBV11-2 and TRBJ2-7; D gene uncertain. Deletions cut 2 bases from V and 0 bases from J, with 5 bases between. The CDR3 loop spans 13 amino acids. The germline CDR1 and CDR2 sequences are SGHAT and FQNNGV. CDR3 protein: CASSLLDSYEQYF. The CDR3 DNA sequence: TGTGCCAGCAGCTTACTAGACTCCTACGAGCAGTACTTC.

The genes are TRBV7-3 and TRBJ2-2; no definite D call. The CDR3 totals 13 residues. Trimming took 5 bases from V and 3 from J, leaving 7 bases between them. Germline-derived CDR1 and CDR2 are SGHTA and FQGTGA. The CDR3 DNA sequence: TGTGCCAGCAGCCCACAAGACACCGGGGAGCTGTTTTTT. This encodes CASSPQDTGELFF.

This chain uses TRBV2 with TRBJ1-2; D is perhaps TRBD1 (6 bases). The CDR3 contains 14 residues. Trimming shortened V by 2 bases and J by 8 bases, and 15 bases separated the two germline ends. CDR1 and CDR2 from the germline V gene are SNHLY and FYNNEI. The DNA of the CDR3 is TGTGCCAGCAGTGAATCAGGGGACATGACCGGCTACACCTTC. It specifies CASSESGDMTGYTF.

The rearrangement uses TRBV4-2 and TRBJ1-4, with a tentative D call TRBD1 (5 bases). The V gene lost 1 base and the J gene lost 3 bases, with 6 bases spanning the gap. The germline V gene has CDR1 LGHNA and CDR2 YNFKEQ. The CDR3 is 14 amino acids. CDR3 amino acids: CASSQVQANEKLFF. The CDR3 DNA sequence: TGTGCCAGCAGCCAAGTACAGGCTAATGAAAAACTGTTTTTT.

The chain links TRBV7-8 to TRBJ2-6; D call uncertain. V gave up 0 bases and J gave up 0 bases, with 9 bases separating them. From germline, CDR1 is SGHVS and CDR2 FQNEAQ. This CDR3 is 17 amino acids long. CDR3 sequence: CASSLAGRVSGANVLTF. The CDR3 nucleotides read TGTGCCAGCAGCTTAGCGGGCAGAGTCTCTGGGGCCAACGTCCTGACTTTC.

This rearrangement joins TRBV19 to TRBJ1-1; 9 nucleotides agree with TRBD1. J was trimmed by 4 bases and V by 6 bases; bases with no gene match: 6. The CDR3 sequence is 14 residues long. The germline V gene encodes CDR1 LNHDA and CDR2 SQIVND (reference sequence). CDR3 loop: CASRTTGGGTEAFF. In nucleotides, the CDR3 is TGTGCCAGTAGAACGACAGGGGGGGGCACTGAAGCTTTCTTT.

The chain employs TRBV6-1 and TRBJ2-1; TRBD2 is a possible D gene (5 bases). V was cut by 3 bases and J by 0 bases, with 12 bases left in between. The germline V gene has CDR1 MNHNS and CDR2 SASEGT. CDR3 size: 16 residues. The DNA of the CDR3 is TGTGCCAGCAGTGATACGGTAGCGCGCTCCTACAATGAGCAGTTCTTC. Protein sequence: CASSDTVARSYNEQFF.

This clone was counted a few times. V and J are TRBV7-9 and TRBJ1-2; 8 nucleotides agree with TRBD1. This CDR3 is 13 amino acids long. V trimming: 1 base; J trimming: 6 bases; junction bases outside the gene matches: 1. Germline CDR1 and CDR2: SEHNR and FQNEAQ (reference sequence). The CDR3 bases are TGTGCCAGCAGCTTAGGGACAGGGAATGGCTACACCTTC. Translating it yields CASSLGTGNGYTF.

The chain has TRBV6-4 and TRBJ2-1; TRBD1 is a possible D gene (5 bases). This CDR3 has 12 residues. Germline V gene data show CDR1 as MRHNA and CDR2 as SNTAGT. The V end was cut by 7 bases, the J end by 15 bases, with 19 bases between. This chain's CDR3 is CASKSSRGSTFF. For the CDR3, the DNA is TGTGCCAGCAAAAGCTCAAGGGGCAGTACGTTCTTC.

The chain uses TRBV7-3 and TRBJ2-1, with 9 bases that match TRBD2. This CDR3 is 15 amino acids long. Trimming at V came to 2 bases and at J to 8 bases, leaving 7 bases not matched to a gene. The V gene's germline CDR1 is SGHTA and CDR2 FQGTGA. This chain's CDR3 is CASSLAGREGYEQFF. For the CDR3, the DNA is TGTGCCAGCAGCTTAGCCGGGCGGGAGGGATATGAGCAGTTCTTC.

V is TRBV28 and J is TRBJ2-5; D might be TRBD1 (6 bases). Trimming removed 6 bases from V and 7 bases from J, with 15 bases in between. The CDR3 contains 13 residues. CDR1 is MDHEN, CDR2 SYDVKM, per germline. The CDR3 sequence: CASSGTPGRTQYF. The DNA of the CDR3 is TGTGCCAGCAGCGGGACACCGGGGAGGACCCAGTACTTC.

The rearrangement links TRBV2 to TRBJ2-2; 8 bases match TRBD1. In germline, CDR1 is SNHLY, CDR2 FYNNEI. The ends lost 6 bases at V and 2 bases at J; junction bases unmatched: 5. This CDR3 has 15 residues. In nucleotides, the CDR3 is TGTGCCAGCAGGATTACAGGGGGAAACACCGGGGAGCTGTTTTTT. Residues: CASRITGGNTGELFF.

The chain is built from TRBV4-1 and TRBJ2-1, with TRBD2 matching 16 bases. CDR1 is MGHRA and CDR2 is YSYEKL in the germline V gene. The CDR3 extends over 17 amino acids. Trimming cost V 3 bases and J 4 bases; bases outside gene matches: 3. CDR3 sequence reads: CASSQGLAGGPYNEQFF. Written as DNA, the CDR3 is TGCGCCAGCAGCCAGGGACTAGCGGGAGGGCCGTACAATGAGCAGTTCTTC.